This T cell receptor (beta chain) was obtained from a study of T cell responses to AZD1222 COVID-19 vaccine (dated by TCRdb to the early 2020s). With regard to the full study: Because spike-specific TCR depth and breadth did not differ between the two schedules, AZD1222 recipients who got a second dose at roughly 4 weeks were pooled with those who got a second dose at roughly 12 weeks. TCR sequencing was performed for roughly 240 trial participants, of whom some 200 were given two doses of AZD1222 and around 25 were given two doses of MenACWY control vaccine. Enrollment into the trials was organized by age into subgroups of 18-55, 56-69 and 70-plus years, and those subgroups contained about 160, 30 and 59 TCR-sequenced participants, respectively. What the authors observed across the whole study: Vaccine-associated CD4 TCRs spanned the whole spike protein, with dominant responses in regions 160-218 and 743-854. Conclusions about previously exposed vaccinees are limited, since just five to seven AZD1222 recipients were seropositive for SARS-CoV-2 at baseline. Reportedly, almost half of the unique spike-specific TCRs recognized epitopes lying outside the regions that are mutated in the B.1.351 and B.1.1.7 variants. After two AZD1222 doses, spike-specific TCR breadth and depth were significantly higher than at day 0 and than in MenACWY recipients. Participants were mostly white British, with more females than males. The authors suggested clonal diversity may have been underestimated. The 56-69-year group was small, and its depth increase did not reach significance, likely because of low power. No day 14 peak-response samples were available, so repertoires were characterized only after the peak T cell response.

The sample's time point label, decoded: baseline before first vaccination. The vaccinee samples were drawn from two UK trials, COV001 and COV002, one of which was a single-blind randomized controlled phase 2/3 trial testing AZD1222 (ChAdOx1 nCoV-19) in healthy adults. For TCRbeta chain sequencing, PBMC samples from trial participants were taken at day 0 and at day 28 after the second dose. The CDR3 regions of human TCRbeta chains were analyzed by immunosequencing. In the original analysis: TCRs in the repertoires were matched against a reference library of SARS-CoV-2-specific TCRs that had been generated with the MIRA antigen-specificity platform. Breadth meant the fraction of unique TCRs that were SARS-CoV-2-associated, whereas depth meant the fraction of total T cells that were SARS-CoV-2-associated. Using the MIRA data, each spike-specific TCR was assigned both to the spike region to which the TCR was reactive and to a CD4 or CD8 class. Log10-transformed breadth and depth values were compared by one-way ANOVA with Sidak's multiple comparisons tests. The source is immuneACCESS, and TCRdb retained only in-frame sequences with V and J called. Part of the clones is not carried over; for the studies checked, unresolved V genes explain less than half of this, and the remainder is unexplained. V and J calls and clone size follow that table, whereas D and trimming were derived from the DNA. Across this sample there are some 130,000 clones, with over 85% seen only once. The ten top clones hold under 4% of the sample.

Points on this clone: The specificity of this receptor is unknown. Per-base quality was not reported, and no clone a single base away is much larger than it.

The TCR comes from an adult in good health. Here the sequenced sample was peripheral blood, taken on day 0 of AZD1222 vaccination.

The CDR3: CASRDSLLQGAYGNQPQHF. The base sequence is TGTGCCAGCAGAGACTCACTACTACAGGGGGCATACGGGAATCAGCCCCAGCATTTT. The chain was built from TRBV2 and TRBJ1-5, with 9 central nucleotides matching TRBD1. V trim: 6 bases; J trim: 4 bases; unmatched bases: 19. From the germline V gene, CDR1 is SNHLY and CDR2 is FYNNEI. The CDR3 starts with the cysteine, ends with the phenylalanine, and has 19 residues. The retained sequence is limited to the CDR3, 57 bases, with the frame set at the first base.